A selection of T cell receptor beta chains follows, all from one sample in a study of cytomegalovirus exposure and HLA in healthy donors. Assay used: immunoSEQ multiplex PCR; TCRdb lists only in-frame clones, some missing. Among a few hundred thousand clones listed, roughly 91% were seen once. Sequencing input: PBMCs. These receptors came from a woman younger than 45 in good health and CMV-seronegative. CDR3s include the opening cysteine and the closing phenylalanine or tryptophan. D genes are given only for firm matches. Clone size, where shown, is once, few, many, or a class for clones that have expanded.

J gene | V gene | clone size | D gene | CDR3 protein | CDR3 DNA
TRBJ2-2 | TRBV5-4 | . | TRBD1 | CASSRSQGAGELFF | TGTGCCAGCAGCAGATCCCAGGGGGCCGGGGAGCTGTTTTTT
TRBJ1-3 | TRBV12-5 | . | . | CASGLVSPTGNTIYF | TGTGCTAGTGGTTTGGTAAGTCCGACTGGAAACACCATATATTTT
TRBJ2-3 | TRBV27 | . | . | CASSLGGRGPSTDTQYF | TGTGCCAGCAGTTTAGGAGGGAGGGGGCCTAGCACAGATACGCAGTATTTT
TRBJ2-7 | TRBV7-9 | . | TRBD2 | CASSTKSGRAYEQYF | TGTGCCAGCAGCACAAAGAGCGGGAGGGCCTACGAGCAGTACTTC
TRBJ2-7 | TRBV5-1 | . | TRBD2 | CASSPKRTSGTPPYEQYF | TGCGCCAGCAGCCCGAAGAGGACTAGCGGAACCCCGCCCTACGAGCAGTACTTC
TRBJ2-5 | TRBV7-2 | . | . | CASSLGFQGGGETQYF | TGTGCCAGCAGCTTAGGATTTCAGGGTGGAGGAGAGACCCAGTACTTC
TRBJ1-2 | TRBV9 | . | TRBD1 | CASGGDREGYTF | TGTGCCAGCGGCGGCGACAGGGAAGGCTACACCTTC
TRBJ2-1 | TRBV29-1 | . | . | CSADGNNEQFF | TGCAGCGCAGACGGAAACAATGAGCAGTTCTTC
TRBJ2-5 | TRBV27 | . | TRBD2 | CASSLAGAGETQYF | TGTGCCAGCAGCCTAGCGGGAGCGGGAGAGACCCAGTACTTC
TRBJ1-1 | TRBV28 | . | . | CASRLLGTEAFF | TGTGCCAGCAGACTATTGGGCACTGAAGCTTTCTTT
TRBJ1-5 | TRBV27 | . | . | CASSLGLYGGQPQHF | TGTGCCAGCAGTCTAGGATTATACGGTGGTCAGCCCCAGCATTTT
TRBJ2-1 | TRBV6-5 | . | . | CASSYLGQNNEQFF | TGTGCCAGCAGTTACTTAGGCCAAAACAATGAGCAGTTCTTC
TRBJ2-5 | TRBV25-1 | . | . | CASSEQRQGLRETQYF | TGTGCCAGCAGTGAACAGCGGCAAGGCCTTCGAGAGACCCAGTACTTC
TRBJ1-1 | TRBV29-1 | . | . | CSAQGGLVAFF | TGCAGCGCTCAAGGAGGGCTCGTAGCTTTCTTT
TRBJ1-3 | TRBV7-3 | . | . | CASSFGPTGNTIYF | TGTGCCAGCAGCTTTGGGCCCACTGGAAACACCATATATTTT
TRBJ2-1 | TRBV5-1 | . | TRBD1 | CASSYRGDEQFF | TGCGCCAGCAGCTACAGGGGGGATGAGCAGTTCTTC
TRBJ2-3 | TRBV13 | once | TRBD1 | CASSVGQAPTQYF | TGTGCCAGCAGCGTGGGACAGGCTCCTACGCAGTATTTT
TRBJ1-5 | TRBV6-1 | . | . | CASSVMSVDSDYQPQHF | TGTGCCAGCAGTGTTATGAGCGTAGACAGTGATTATCAGCCCCAGCATTTT
TRBJ2-1 | TRBV27 | . | TRBD2 | CASSSGALMTSGISYNEQFF | TGTGCCAGCAGTTCCGGGGCCCTAATGACTAGCGGGATTTCCTACAATGAGCAGTTCTTC
TRBJ2-7 | TRBV6-1 | . | . | CASSESGSKTYEQYF | TGTGCCAGCAGTGAATCGGGCAGTAAGACCTACGAGCAGTACTTC
TRBJ2-1 | TRBV4-3 | . | . | CASSQVYGSSGNEQFF | TGCGCCAGCAGCCAAGTATACGGGAGTAGTGGCAATGAGCAGTTCTTC
TRBJ2-3 | TRBV28 | . | . | CASSRGGVVDTQYF | TGTGCCAGCAGCCGTGGAGGGGTTGTAGATACGCAGTATTTT
TRBJ2-6 | TRBV19 | . | . | CASRRAGANVLTF | TGTGCCAGTAGACGGGCCGGGGCCAACGTCCTGACTTTC
TRBJ1-1 | TRBV11-2 | few | . | CASSPSLTTNTEAFF | TGTGCCAGCAGCCCCTCCCTGACAACAAACACTGAAGCTTTCTTT
TRBJ2-7 | TRBV6-1 | once | TRBD2 | CASSEQAGSYEQYF | TGTGCCAGCAGTGAACAAGCGGGAAGCTACGAGCAGTACTTC
TRBJ2-1 | TRBV30 | . | TRBD2 | CAWSVVREGRIGEQFF | TGTGCCTGGAGTGTAGTCCGGGAGGGGCGCATCGGTGAGCAGTTCTTC
TRBJ1-1 | TRBV6-6 | . | . | CASGGARMNTEAFF | TGTGCCAGCGGGGGGGCCCGGATGAACACTGAAGCTTTCTTT
TRBJ2-2 | TRBV7-6 | once | TRBD1 | CASVNPTGQGTGELFF | TGTGCCAGCGTCAACCCGACTGGACAGGGGACCGGGGAGCTGTTTTTT
TRBJ1-1 | TRBV5-1 | . | TRBD1 | CASTWTGGTEAFF | TGCGCCAGCACATGGACAGGGGGCACTGAAGCTTTCTTT
TRBJ2-7 | TRBV18 | . | . | CASSQRQSSYEQYF | TGTGCCAGCTCACAAAGACAGAGCTCCTACGAGCAGTACTTC
TRBJ2-7 | TRBV27 | once | TRBD1 | CASTGDSSYEQYF | TGTGCCAGCACCGGGGACAGCTCCTACGAGCAGTACTTC
TRBJ2-7 | TRBV12-5 | . | TRBD2 | CASGLPSGSSYEQYF | TGTGCTAGTGGTTTGCCTAGCGGGAGTTCCTACGAGCAGTACTTC
TRBJ2-5 | TRBV28 | . | . | CASSNRGGETQYF | TGTGCCAGCAGCAACAGGGGGGGAGAGACCCAGTACTTC
TRBJ2-2 | TRBV28 | . | TRBD2 | CASSFGLAGRVYTGELFF | TGTGCCAGCAGTTTCGGACTAGCGGGGAGGGTGTACACCGGGGAGCTGTTTTTT
TRBJ2-6 | TRBV5-8 | . | . | CASSPGANSGANVLTF | TGTGCCAGCAGCCCTGGTGCGAACTCTGGGGCCAACGTCCTGACTTTC
TRBJ2-7 | TRBV9 | . | TRBD2 | CASSVGGLSSGTIFHEQYF | TGTGCCAGCAGCGTAGGGGGTTTGTCTAGCGGGACCATCTTCCACGAGCAGTACTTC
TRBJ2-3 | TRBV27 | . | . | CASSPYHPHDTQYF | TGTGCCAGCAGCCCTTATCACCCTCACGATACGCAGTATTTT
TRBJ2-1 | TRBV5-1 | . | TRBD2 | CASSELTSGYNEQFF | TGCGCCAGCTCCGAACTGACTAGCGGGTACAATGAGCAGTTCTTC
TRBJ1-3 | TRBV4-2 | . | . | CASSRRRGTGNTIYF | TGTGCCAGCAGCCGTCGCAGGGGAACTGGAAACACCATATATTTT
TRBJ2-7 | TRBV7-7 | . | . | CASSLATFGEQYF | TGTGCCAGCAGCTTAGCCACTTTCGGCGAGCAGTACTTC
TRBJ2-7 | TRBV4-3 | . | . | CASSQEIPTTTYEQYF | TGCGCCAGCAGCCAAGAGATCCCGACAACAACCTACGAGCAGTACTTC
TRBJ2-7 | TRBV28 | . | TRBD1 | CASSHRGPYEQYF | TGTGCCAGCAGTCACAGGGGGCCCTACGAGCAGTACTTC
TRBJ1-1 | TRBV18 | . | . | CASSPRTGPNTEAFF | TGTGCCAGCTCACCACGAACAGGGCCGAACACTGAAGCTTTCTTT
TRBJ2-7 | TRBV6-1 | . | TRBD1 | CASEQAGQGLYEQYF | TGTGCCAGCGAGCAGGCCGGACAGGGGCTATACGAGCAGTACTTC
TRBJ1-3 | TRBV7-3 | . | . | CASSLDSRSGNTIYF | TGTGCCAGCAGCTTGGACAGCCGCTCTGGAAACACCATATATTTT
TRBJ2-5 | TRBV7-9 | once | . | CASSLGLQETQYF | TGTGCCAGCAGCTTGGGACTCCAAGAGACCCAGTACTTC
TRBJ1-4 | TRBV7-9 | . | . | CASSQSLEKLFF | TGTGCCAGCAGCCAATCCCTGGAAAAACTGTTTTTT
TRBJ2-7 | TRBV19 | . | . | CASSIDTAYEQYF | TGTGCCAGTAGTATTGACACAGCCTACGAGCAGTACTTC
TRBJ2-2 | TRBV4-2 | few | . | CASSQETDPTTGELFF | TGTGCCAGCAGCCAGGAAACGGACCCTACTACCGGGGAGCTGTTTTTT
TRBJ1-5 | TRBV28 | . | . | CASSPEGVGQSNQPQHF | TGTGCCAGCAGTCCAGAGGGGGTGGGGCAGAGCAATCAGCCCCAGCATTTT
TRBJ2-1 | TRBV28 | once | TRBD1 | CASSFGYRGSDNEQFF | TGTGCCAGCAGTTTTGGATACAGGGGGAGCGACAATGAGCAGTTCTTC
TRBJ1-1 | TRBV10-2 | . | . | CASSVQLNTEAFF | TGCGCCAGCAGTGTTCAGTTGAACACTGAAGCTTTCTTT
TRBJ2-4 | TRBV6-1 | many | . | CASSEAGGTKNIQYF | TGTGCCAGCAGTGAAGCTGGCGGAACCAAAAACATTCAGTACTTC